This T cell receptor beta chain was observed in a study of T cells in Graves' hyperthyroidism and ophthalmopathy. General study points: Blood also carried most thyroid clonotypes expanded above 0.001.

For this clonotype: What it binds is not known.

Amplified regions were TCR beta CDR3 sequences from RNA transcripts. When the TCR CDR3 underwent first-round RT-PCR, the HTBI primer set was used. TCRdb recomputed calls from the multiplex PCR reads with MiXCR, one row per CDR3 protein. Of fewer than 650,000 distinct CDR3 sequences in the sample, about 15% were seen once. Lactation, pregnancy, other autoimmune disease or uncontrolled infection led to exclusion of patients. The PBMCs were sourced from fresh peripheral blood (10 ml). The germline V gene encodes CDR1 DFQATT and CDR2 SNEGSKA (reference sequence). Trimming cost V 3 bases and J 4 bases; bases outside gene matches: 1. This CDR3 comprises 13 residues.

This chain uses TRBV20-1 with TRBJ2-2; 8 nucleotides match TRBD2. The material sequenced was blood. The clonotype originates from a woman in her thirties or forties with Graves' ophthalmopathy. The CDR3 region has the DNA TGCAGTGCTAGCGGGAGGGGCACCGGGGAGCTGTTTTTT. It yields the protein CSASGRGTGELFF.